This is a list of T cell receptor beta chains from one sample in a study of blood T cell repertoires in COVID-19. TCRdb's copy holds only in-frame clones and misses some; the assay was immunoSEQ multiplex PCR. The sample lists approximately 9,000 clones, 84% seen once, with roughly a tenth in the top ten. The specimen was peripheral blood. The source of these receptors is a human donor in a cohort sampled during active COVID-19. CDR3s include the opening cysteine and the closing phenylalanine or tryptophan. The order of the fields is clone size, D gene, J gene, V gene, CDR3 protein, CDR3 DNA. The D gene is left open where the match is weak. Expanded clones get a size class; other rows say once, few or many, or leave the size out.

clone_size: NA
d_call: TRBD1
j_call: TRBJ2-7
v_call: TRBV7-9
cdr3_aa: CASSLDRATYEQYF
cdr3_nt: TGTGCCAGCAGTCTTGACAGGGCAACCTACGAGCAGTACTTC

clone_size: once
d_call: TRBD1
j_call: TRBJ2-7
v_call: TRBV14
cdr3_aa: CASSQDYGQGLVGQYF
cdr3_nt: TGTGCCAGCAGCCAAGATTACGGACAGGGGCTGGTAGGTCAGTACTTC

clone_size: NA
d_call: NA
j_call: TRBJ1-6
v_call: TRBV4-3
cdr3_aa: CASSQVGAGNSPLHF
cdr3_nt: TGCGCCAGCAGCCAAGTTGGGGCAGGAAATTCACCCCTCCACTTT

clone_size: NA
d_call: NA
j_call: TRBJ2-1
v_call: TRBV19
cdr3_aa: CASSIWGVSSYNEQFF
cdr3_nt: TGTGCCAGTAGTATATGGGGGGTTAGCTCCTACAATGAGCAGTTCTTC

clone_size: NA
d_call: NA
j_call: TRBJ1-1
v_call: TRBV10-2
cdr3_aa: CASSEGDTEAFF
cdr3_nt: TGCGCCAGCAGTGAAGGGGACACTGAAGCTTTCTTT

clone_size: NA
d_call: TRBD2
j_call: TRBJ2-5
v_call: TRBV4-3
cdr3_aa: CASSQEPSSGGAGTQYF
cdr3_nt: TGCGCCAGCAGCCAAGAGCCGAGTAGCGGGGGGGCCGGGACCCAGTACTTC

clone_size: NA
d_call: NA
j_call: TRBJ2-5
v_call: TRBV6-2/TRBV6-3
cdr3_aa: CASSYSSVQETQYF
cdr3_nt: TGTGCCAGCAGTTACTCGAGCGTCCAAGAGACCCAGTACTTC

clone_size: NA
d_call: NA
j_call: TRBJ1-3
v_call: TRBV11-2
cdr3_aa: CASSPKWASSGNTIYF
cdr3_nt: TGTGCCAGCAGTCCAAAGTGGGCTTCCTCTGGAAACACCATATATTTT

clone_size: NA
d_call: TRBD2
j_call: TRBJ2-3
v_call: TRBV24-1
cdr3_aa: CATSSGGAADTQYF
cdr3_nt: TGTGCCACCAGTAGCGGGGGGGCAGCAGATACGCAGTATTTT

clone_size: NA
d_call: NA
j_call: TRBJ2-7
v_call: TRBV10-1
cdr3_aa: CASSGSGESLDYEQYF
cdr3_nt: TGCGCCAGCAGTGGGTCAGGAGAGTCCCTAGACTACGAGCAGTACTTC

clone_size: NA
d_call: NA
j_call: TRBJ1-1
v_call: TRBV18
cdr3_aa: CASSPAVNTEAFF
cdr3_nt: TGTGCCAGCTCACCGGCAGTGAACACTGAAGCTTTCTTT

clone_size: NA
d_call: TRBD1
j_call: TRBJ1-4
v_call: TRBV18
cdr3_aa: CASSPQGAFEKLFF
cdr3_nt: TGTGCCAGCTCCCCTCAGGGGGCGTTTGAAAAACTGTTTTTT

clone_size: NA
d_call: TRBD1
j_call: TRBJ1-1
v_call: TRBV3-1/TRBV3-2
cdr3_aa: CASSQVRGQGAAFF
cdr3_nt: TGTGCCAGCAGCCAAGTAAGAGGACAGGGGGCAGCTTTCTTT

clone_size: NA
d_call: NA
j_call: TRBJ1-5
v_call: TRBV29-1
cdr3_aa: CSVGRGVNQPQHF
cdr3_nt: TGCAGCGTTGGACGGGGGGTCAATCAGCCCCAGCATTTT

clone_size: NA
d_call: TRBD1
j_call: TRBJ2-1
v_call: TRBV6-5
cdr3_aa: CASTGTGLNEQFF
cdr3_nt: TGTGCCAGCACCGGGACAGGCCTTAATGAGCAGTTCTTC

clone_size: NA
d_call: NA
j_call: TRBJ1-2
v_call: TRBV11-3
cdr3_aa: CASSLGLGNYGYTF
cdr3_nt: TGTGCCAGCAGCTTAGGTCTCGGGAACTATGGCTACACCTTC